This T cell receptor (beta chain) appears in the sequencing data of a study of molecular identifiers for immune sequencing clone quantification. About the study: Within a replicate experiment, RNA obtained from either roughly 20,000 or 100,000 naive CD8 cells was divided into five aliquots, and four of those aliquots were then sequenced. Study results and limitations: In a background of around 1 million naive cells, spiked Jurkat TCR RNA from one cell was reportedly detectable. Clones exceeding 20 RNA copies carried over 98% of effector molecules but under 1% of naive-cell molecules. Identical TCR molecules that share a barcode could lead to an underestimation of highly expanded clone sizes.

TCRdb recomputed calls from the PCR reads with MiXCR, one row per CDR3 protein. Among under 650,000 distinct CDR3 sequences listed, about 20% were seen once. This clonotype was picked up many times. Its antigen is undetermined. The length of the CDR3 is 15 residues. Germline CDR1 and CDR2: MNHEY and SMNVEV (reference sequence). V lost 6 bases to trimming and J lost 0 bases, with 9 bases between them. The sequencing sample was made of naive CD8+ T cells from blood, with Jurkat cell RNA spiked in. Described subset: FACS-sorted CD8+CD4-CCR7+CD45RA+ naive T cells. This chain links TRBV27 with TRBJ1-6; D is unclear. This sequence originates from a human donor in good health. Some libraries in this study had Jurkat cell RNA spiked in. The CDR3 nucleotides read TGTGCCAGCAGATCTTTAAGCTCCTATAATTCACCCCTCCACTTT. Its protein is CASRSLSSYNSPLHF.